These 4 T cell receptor beta chains originate from one sample sequenced in a study of early T cells in non-severe SARS-CoV-2 infection. TCRdb itself ran the 5' RACE reads through MiXCR, one entry per CDR3 protein. The table includes fewer than 35,000 distinct CDR3 sequences, about 10% detected once. The sequencing input was whole blood. These receptor sequences come from an adult who was a healthcare worker with PCR-confirmed SARS-CoV-2 infection or an uninfected control (not recorded which).

This clonotype was seen repeatedly, ten times or more. The chain employs TRBV7-3 and TRBJ1-2; maybe TRBD1 (6 bases). The CDR3 consists of 13 residues. V dropped 5 bases and J dropped 4 bases, with 11 bases sitting between them. Looked up from germline, CDR1 is SGHTA and CDR2 is FQGTGA. This CDR3 is CASSPRGGYGYTF. CDR3 nucleotide sequence: TGTGCCAGCAGCCCCAGGGGCGGCTATGGCTACACCTTC.

Only a few counts were recorded for this clonotype. The chain joins TRBV11-3 to TRBJ2-5; tentatively, D is TRBD2 (5 bases). The CDR3 is 13 amino acids. Trimming stripped 5 bases from V and 4 bases from J, with 11 bases between. Germline values: CDR1 SGHNT, CDR2 YENEEA. For the CDR3, the DNA is TGTGCCAGCAGCGGCGGGTTTCCAGAGACCCAGTACTTC. It translates to CASSGGFPETQYF. The entire variable domain, with the rest obtained from reference TRBV11-3 and TRBJ2-5, is as follows: EAGVVQSPRYKIIEKKQPVAFWCNPISGHNTLYWYLQNLGQGPELLIRYENEEAVDDSQLPKDRFSAERLKGVDSTLKIQPAELGDSAVYLCASSGGFPETQYFGPGTRLLVL.

This clonotype has a count of ten or more. The chain joins TRBV19 to TRBJ2-7, with D possibly called TRBD1 or TRBD2 (5 bases each). V lost 3 bases to trimming and J lost 4 bases, with 19 bases between them. This CDR3 contains 16 residues. Germline V gene sequence: CDR1 LNHDA, CDR2 SQIVND (reference sequence). Here the CDR3 DNA reads TGTGCCAGTAGTATTAATCCTTCGCCCGGGGCGTACGAGCAGTACTTC. Its translation is CASSINPSPGAYEQYF.

This clonotype came up many times. This chain connects TRBV6-2 or TRBV6-3 to TRBJ1-1; 9 positions agree with TRBD1. The CDR3 has 13 amino acids. The trim removed 2 bases at V and 8 bases at J, leaving 3 bases unmatched. CDR1 is MNHEY and CDR2 is SVGEGT in the germline V gene. Here the CDR3 reads CASSYTTGGEAFF. DNA for the CDR3: TGTGCCAGCAGTTACACCACAGGGGGCGAAGCTTTCTTT.